A single sample is the source of the 9 T cell receptor beta chains below, sequenced in a study of regulatory T cells in long-lasting Graves disease. In building TCR beta libraries, iRepertoire HTBI primers were used together with Arm-PCR of CDR3 regions. Each CDR3 protein is one row after TCRdb ran MiXCR on the multiplex PCR reads. The sample lists about half a million distinct CDR3 sequences; under 25% were seen once. Time point noted: persistent/refractory GD, antithyroid drugs over 5 years with positive TRAb. After RNA was extracted from PBMCs, the TCR library was made from it. The sequencing used peripheral blood mononuclear cells (PBMCs), collected when the disease was refractory, from a patient treated with antithyroid drugs. Every receptor here comes from a female donor with Graves disease.

This clonotype was observed once. The chain has TRBV12-3 or TRBV12-4 and TRBJ2-5, with TRBD2 as a possible D gene (6 bases). The J call is uncertain, as TRBJ2-1 better fits the DNA end. The length of the CDR3 is 17 residues. The CDR3 coding sequence is TGTGCCAGCAGGGACGGGGAGGCCCCCCTCTCCTACAATGAGCAGTTCTTC. It specifies CASRDGEAPLSYNEQFF.

This clonotype showed up many times. The V and J genes are TRBV28 and TRBJ2-7; D gene uncertain. V lost 2 bases, J lost 6 bases, and 5 bases lay in between. The CDR3 covers 11 residues. The germline gives CDR1 MDHEN, CDR2 SYDVKM. The CDR3 DNA is TGTGCCAGCAGTTTAGATGCCGAGCAGTACTTC. Its protein is CASSLDAEQYF. The full variable domain, in which reference TRBV28 and TRBJ2-7 provide the parts outside the CDR3, is DVKVTQSSRYLVKRTGEKVFLECVQDMDHENMFWYRQDPGLGLRLIYFSYDVKMKEKGDIPEGYSVSREKKERFSLILESASTNQTSMYLCASSLDAEQYFGPGTRLTVT.

This clonotype turned up a few times. The chain is built from TRBV6-5 and TRBJ2-7; a possible D gene is TRBD2 (6 bases). Trimming removed 2 bases from V and 6 bases from J, with 11 bases in between. Per the germline V gene, CDR1 is MNHEY and CDR2 is SVGAGI. The CDR3 consists of 13 residues. The CDR3 region has the DNA TGTGCCAGCAGTTACCCGGGGCGGGGCGAGCAGTACTTC. Amino acid sequence: CASSYPGRGEQYF.

This clonotype was observed many times. The chain links TRBV6-2 or TRBV6-3 to TRBJ2-7, with 8 bases aligning to TRBD2. The ends lost 2 bases at V and 0 bases at J; junction bases unmatched: 6. The CDR3 is made up of 16 amino acids. Germline V CDR1 and CDR2: MNHEY, SVGEGT. In nucleotides, the CDR3 is TGTGCCAGCAGTTACGAAAGCGGGAGCCTCTCCTACGAGCAGTACTTC. Protein product: CASSYESGSLSYEQYF.

The chain has TRBV19 and TRBJ2-2; 7 bases match TRBD2. The V and J ends lost 7 bases and 1 base, in that order; junction bases with no gene match: 6. The CDR3 covers 15 residues. CDR1 is LNHDA, CDR2 SQIVND, per germline (reference sequence). Here the CDR3 reads CASTTGTMNTGELFF. The CDR3 DNA sequence: TGTGCCAGTACCACCGGGACTATGAACACCGGGGAGCTGTTTTTT.

Notes on this clonotype: The limits of the CDR3 on the DNA are not certain, so only TCRdb's listed CDR3 is given. The chain combines TRBV19 with TRBJ1-6; TRBD1 is the table's D call, not checked against the DNA. The germline V gene encodes CDR1 LNHDA and CDR2 SQIVND (reference sequence). The CDR3 spans 14 amino acids, including both terminal residues. The CDR3 sequence: CAVGQGINNSPPHF.

The chain links TRBV7-2 to TRBJ2-1, with TRBD2 matching 13 bases. Per the germline V gene, CDR1 is SGHTA and CDR2 is FQGNSA. Trimming at V came to 2 bases and at J to 5 bases, leaving 12 bases not matched to a gene. This CDR3 spans 19 amino acids. The CDR3 region is CASSLYGSGLAGVNNEQFF. CDR3 in DNA: TGTGCCAGCAGCTTATATGGTTCAGGACTAGCGGGGGTCAACAATGAGCAGTTCTTC.

CDR3: CASSLPGSTELFF. The CDR3 DNA sequence: TGTGCCAGCAGCCTCCCGGGCTCTACGGAGCTGTTTTTT. The chain employs TRBV6-1 and TRBJ2-2; D remains ambiguous. Looked up from germline, CDR1 is MNHNS and CDR2 is SASEGT. The CDR3 is 13 amino acids. The ends were cut back, 6 bases at V and 10 bases at J, with 15 bases in the middle.

For this clonotype: A read error is possible here, since a much larger clone lies one base away. The chain combines TRBV6-1 with TRBJ2-5, with 13 bases aligning to TRBD2. Germline-derived CDR1 and CDR2 are MNHNS and SASEGT. This CDR3 spans 18 amino acids. The CDR3 sequence: CASGERRGTSGIGETQYF. CDR3 coding DNA: TGTGCCAGCGGTGAAAGGAGGGGGACTAGCGGGATTGGAGAGACCCAGTACTTC.